One sample yielded the 30 T cell receptor beta chains listed below, sequenced in a study of T cell repertoires in cytomegalovirus infection (dated by TCRdb to about 2019). Sequencing took place on an Illumina HiSeq 1500. The raw public data were reprocessed by TCRdb itself: fastp quality trimming at Q25, MiXCR clonotype calling, in-frame beta chains only. Each entry is one CDR3 protein sequence, shown with its most common DNA and genes. For this sample there are approximately 500,000 distinct CDR3 sequences; approximately 10% appear just once. Jointly, the top ten make up roughly 10% of the sample. Sequencing input: PBMCs. These receptors all stem from a human donor in good health (CMV status not recorded). Some clones in this sample may be carry-over from other donors' samples.

The V gene is TRBV19, the J gene TRBJ1-5; 8 nucleotides agree with TRBD1. The V gene end was trimmed by 6 bases and the J gene end by 5 bases; junction bases not matched to a gene: 6. This CDR3 spans 14 amino acids. Germline assignment: CDR1 LNHDA and CDR2 SQIVND (reference sequence). As DNA, the CDR3 is TGTGCCAGTAGGGACAGGGAAAGGTATCAGCCCCAGCATTTT. Translating gives CASRDRERYQPQHF.

The chain has TRBV20-1 and TRBJ1-5; D ambiguous. The CDR3 runs to 14 residues. The V gene lost 6 bases and the J gene lost 0 bases, with 12 bases spanning the gap. The germline gives CDR1 DFQATT, CDR2 SNEGSKA (reference sequence). CDR3 in DNA: TGCAGTGCCCTCAACAGTGCTAGCAATCAGCCCCAGCATTTT. Amino acids: CSALNSASNQPQHF.

This clonotype was detected many times. V and J are TRBV28 and TRBJ2-5; D not resolved. Germline V gene sequence: CDR1 MDHEN, CDR2 SYDVKM. The CDR3 covers 16 residues. Trimming shortened V by 6 bases and J by 2 bases, and 19 bases separated the two germline ends. The CDR3 bases are TGTGCCAGCAGATCCTCAAACCGGGCAGGACAAGAGACCCAGTACTTC. It translates to CASRSSNRAGQETQYF.

The CDR3 spells CASSLGLGLRARNSGNTIYF. CDR3 coding DNA: TGTGCCAGCAGTTTAGGGCTAGGTCTCCGGGCCCGGAACTCTGGAAACACCATATATTTT. The gene calls are TRBV6-6 and TRBJ1-3; D is undetermined. In germline, CDR1 is MNHNY, CDR2 SVGAGI (reference sequence). The CDR3 spans 20 residues. The V and J ends lost 4 bases and 0 bases respectively, with 25 bases between them.

This clonotype showed up just a few times. This sequence joins TRBV11-2 and TRBJ1-6, with D uncertain. The ends were cut back, 3 bases at V and 9 bases at J, with 15 bases in the middle. This CDR3 spans 15 amino acids. The germline V gene has CDR1 SGHAT and CDR2 FQNNGV. The DNA for the CDR3 is TGTGCCAGCAGCTTTACCGGGGTTCTAGGTTCACCCCTCCACTTT. This codes for CASSFTGVLGSPLHF.

The chain combines TRBV11-2 with TRBJ1-4; a weak D match, TRBD1 (5 bases). Deletions cut 3 bases from V and 8 bases from J, with 16 bases between. The V gene's germline CDR1 is SGHAT and CDR2 FQNNGV. The CDR3 is 15 residues long. This CDR3 reads CASSLYAGTLEKLFF. The CDR3, as DNA: TGTGCCAGCAGCTTGTACGCAGGGACTTTGGAAAAACTGTTTTTT.

The V and J genes are TRBV5-1 and TRBJ1-1, with D uncertain. Germline V gene sequence: CDR1 SGHRS, CDR2 YFSETQ. This CDR3 contains 13 residues. V lost 1 base, J lost 3 bases, and 7 bases lay in between. Here the CDR3 reads CASSLREHTEAFF. In nucleotides, the CDR3 is TGCGCCAGCAGCTTGCGGGAGCACACTGAAGCTTTCTTT.

The genes are TRBV7-9 and TRBJ2-7, with D tentatively TRBD1 or TRBD2 (6 bases each). The CDR3 contains 16 residues. CDR1 and CDR2 (germline): SEHNR, FQNEAQ (reference sequence). Trimming took 1 base from V and 4 from J, leaving 17 bases between them. The CDR3 is CASSLGGANGLYEQYF. Here the CDR3 DNA reads TGTGCCAGCAGCTTAGGGGGGGCTAACGGCCTTTACGAGCAGTACTTC.

This clonotype was observed a few times. The gene calls are TRBV30 and TRBJ1-5; D ambiguous. The germline V and J ends were trimmed by 2 bases and 3 bases, with 8 bases remaining between them. Germline V gives CDR1 GTSNPN, CDR2 SVGIG (reference sequence). The CDR3 has 13 residues. For the CDR3, the DNA is TGTGCCTGGAGTATCCAGGTCAATCAGCCCCAGCATTTT. Protein: CAWSIQVNQPQHF.

In this sample, this clonotype turned up many times. The chain joins TRBV7-2 to TRBJ2-7; the D gene is possibly TRBD1 (5 bases). The CDR3 is made up of 14 amino acids. The germline V gene has CDR1 SGHTA and CDR2 FQGNSA. V was cut by 4 bases and J by 2 bases, with 12 bases left in between. The CDR3 DNA sequence: TGTGCCAGCAGCTCCGGACATTTCGCCTACGAGCAGTACTTC. Its protein product is CASSSGHFAYEQYF.

Many counts were recorded for this clonotype. V gene TRBV7-8 combines with J gene TRBJ2-7, with D possibly being TRBD2 (5 bases). V lost 4 bases to trimming and J lost 0 bases, with 13 bases between them. Germline CDR1 reads SGHVS; CDR2 reads FQNEAQ. The CDR3 has 15 residues. This CDR3 reads CASSWEQESSYEQYF. The CDR3, as DNA: TGTGCCAGCAGCTGGGAGCAGGAAAGCTCCTACGAGCAGTACTTC.

This clonotype was counted at least ten times. V gene TRBV11-2 combines with J gene TRBJ2-5; TRBD2 matches 10 bases. The germline gives CDR1 SGHAT, CDR2 FQNNGV. This CDR3 contains 15 residues. After removal of 0 bases from V and 5 bases from J, the junction contained 3 bases not matched to a gene. This CDR3 is CASSLDPSGSETQYF. Written as DNA, the CDR3 is TGTGCCAGCAGCTTAGACCCTAGCGGGAGTGAGACCCAGTACTTC.

This clonotype was seen many times. This chain uses TRBV12-3 or TRBV12-4 with TRBJ1-6; D is perhaps TRBD1 (5 bases). This CDR3 has 14 amino acids. Trimming took 6 bases from V and 9 from J, leaving 15 bases between them. The CDR3 here is CASRGAGGFSPLHF. In DNA, the CDR3 is TGTGCCAGCAGAGGGGCCGGGGGATTTTCACCCCTCCACTTT.

The chain carries TRBV20-1 and TRBJ2-3; 7 nucleotides align to TRBD1. The germline CDR1 and CDR2 sequences are DFQATT and SNEGSKA (reference sequence). Losses at the gene ends were 4 bases for V and 2 bases for J; bases not matched to a gene: 3. The CDR3 runs 13 residues. CDR3 DNA sequence: TGCAGTGCTACGACAGGGAACACAGATACGCAGTATTTT. Protein product: CSATTGNTDTQYF.

This clonotype was counted at least ten times. The rearrangement links TRBV6-2 or TRBV6-3 to TRBJ2-3, with 10 nucleotides matching TRBD2. Trimming took 4 bases from V and 0 from J; bases not matched to a gene: 1. Germline lookup yields CDR1 MNHEY and CDR2 SVGEGT. This CDR3 is built from 15 residues. CDR3 DNA: TGTGCCAGCAGTTTTAGCGGGAGGAGCACAGATACGCAGTATTTT. It yields the protein CASSFSGRSTDTQYF.

This clonotype has at least ten counts. CDR3 bases: TGTGCCAGCAGCGTAGGGACTAATATCTACGAGCAGTACTTC. Residues: CASSVGTNIYEQYF. The chain couples TRBV9 to TRBJ2-7, with D possibly being TRBD2 (6 bases). CDR3 length equals 14 residues. Germline CDR1 SGDLS, CDR2 YYNGEE. The V and J ends lost 0 bases and 3 bases respectively, with 10 bases between them.

The chain joins TRBV9 to TRBJ2-7; no clear D gene. The CDR3 is made up of 14 amino acids. Per the germline V gene, CDR1 is SGDLS and CDR2 is YYNGEE. V lost 0 bases and J lost 2, with 9 bases in between. The DNA for the CDR3 is TGTGCCAGCAGCGTAGGTGGAGATCCCTACGAGCAGTACTTC. Protein sequence: CASSVGGDPYEQYF.

The table lists this clonotype with a few counts. The CDR3 bases are TGCAGTGCCCCTGAAACGGGACAGATAAACACTGAAGCTTTCTTT. As protein: CSAPETGQINTEAFF. The rearrangement joins TRBV20-1 to TRBJ1-1, with 7 bases aligning to TRBD1. The CDR3 is 15 residues long. Trimming at V came to 6 bases and at J to 2 bases, leaving 12 bases not matched to a gene. Germline-derived CDR1 and CDR2 are DFQATT and SNEGSKA (reference sequence).

This clonotype has ten or more counts. The chain couples TRBV12-3 or TRBV12-4 to TRBJ2-7; no firm D call. Trimming pared 6 bases from V and 3 bases from J, leaving 9 bases between. CDR3 length equals 12 residues. The CDR3 region is CASRGGSYEQYF. For the CDR3, the DNA is TGTGCCAGCAGAGGCGGTAGCTACGAGCAGTACTTC.

The chain links TRBV9 to TRBJ2-1; TRBD2 aligns across 10 bases. Germline V lookup: CDR1 SGDLS, CDR2 YYNGEE. Trimming cost V 0 bases and J 6 bases; bases outside gene matches: 3. The CDR3 is 15 amino acids. CDR3 in DNA: TGTGCCAGCAGCGTAGGTAGCGGGAGGCGCAATGAGCAGTTCTTC. Translation gives CASSVGSGRRNEQFF.

This clonotype was recorded many times. The chain couples TRBV11-2 to TRBJ2-7; 9 bases align to TRBD1. CDR3 length: 15 amino acids. Trimming cost V 5 bases and J 4 bases; bases outside gene matches: 9. Germline values: CDR1 SGHAT, CDR2 FQNNGV. The CDR3 DNA is TGTGCCAGCAGCCCGGCCGGGACAGGGTTTTACGAGCAGTACTTC. This sequence encodes CASSPAGTGFYEQYF.

This clonotype was seen a handful of times. The chain links TRBV6-2 or TRBV6-3 to TRBJ2-5; 7 bases match TRBD2. Per germline, CDR1 MNHEY and CDR2 SVGEGT. Trimming removed 0 bases from V and 1 base from J; junction bases left unmatched: 11. The CDR3 sequence is 18 residues long. The CDR3 DNA reads TGTGCCAGCAGTTACTCGATTGAGGCTAGCGGAAGCCAAGAGACCCAGTACTTC. This encodes CASSYSIEASGSQETQYF.

Ten or more counts support this clonotype. The gene calls are TRBV19 and TRBJ2-7; D is possibly TRBD1 or TRBD2 (5 bases each). Per germline, CDR1 LNHDA and CDR2 SQIVND (reference sequence). There are 13 residues in the CDR3. V lost 6 bases to trimming and J lost 2 bases, with 11 bases between them. CDR3 protein: CASSTGRAYEQYF. The CDR3 region has the DNA TGTGCCAGTAGCACGGGACGGGCCTACGAGCAGTACTTC.

This clonotype has a count of ten or more. The chain combines TRBV6-1 with TRBJ1-1; TRBD1 matches 10 bases. This CDR3 comprises 14 residues. The V and J ends lost 7 bases and 10 bases, in that order; junction bases with no gene match: 12. CDR1 and CDR2 from the germline V gene are MNHNS and SASEGT. The DNA for the CDR3 is TGTGCCAGCATCCGGGACAGGGGTTCGGCTGGAGCTTTCTTT. Translating gives CASIRDRGSAGAFF.

This clonotype was observed at least ten times. V usage is TRBV7-2 and J usage is TRBJ1-3, with D unclear. Germline V lookup: CDR1 SGHTA, CDR2 FQGNSA. Trimming took off 4 bases at V and 0 bases at J, with 10 bases between the two ends. The CDR3 is made up of 15 amino acids. The CDR3 loop is CASSSDWSSGNTIYF. CDR3 sequence (DNA): TGTGCCAGCAGCTCGGACTGGAGCTCTGGAAACACCATATATTTT.

The chain couples TRBV5-6 to TRBJ2-2, with 7 bases fitting TRBD2. V was pared by 3 bases and J by 4 bases, with 9 bases of the junction left unmatched. From germline, CDR1 is SGHDT and CDR2 YYEEEE. The CDR3 runs to 16 residues. Here the CDR3 reads CASSWIQGGRTGELFF. The DNA for the CDR3 is TGTGCCAGCAGCTGGATTCAGGGAGGGCGCACCGGGGAGCTGTTTTTT.

This clonotype was found a few times. This chain uses TRBV27 with TRBJ2-4; D gene ambiguous. V lost 2 bases, J lost 8 bases, and 16 bases lay in between. CDR3 length: 15 residues. Germline CDR1 reads MNHEY; CDR2 reads SMNVEV (reference sequence). The CDR3 coding sequence is TGTGCCAGCAGTTTAACGACCTTGTCCGGAGACATTCAGTACTTC. It yields the protein CASSLTTLSGDIQYF.

This chain links TRBV20-1 with TRBJ2-1; 10 nucleotides line up with TRBD2. The V segment lost 3 bases and the J segment 5 bases; nucleotides outside the gene matches: 13. The CDR3 has 17 residues. From germline, CDR1 is DFQATT and CDR2 SNEGSKA (reference sequence). The CDR3 DNA sequence: TGCAGTGCTAGTCTAGCGGGAGATTATCTTGAGAACAATGAGCAGTTCTTC. Translation: CSASLAGDYLENNEQFF.

This clonotype has a count of ten or more. This sequence joins TRBV7-2 and TRBJ2-2; tentative D call: TRBD1 (5 bases). Trimming took off 5 bases at V and 7 bases at J, with 14 bases between the two ends. Germline V gene lookup returns CDR1 SGHTA and CDR2 FQGNSA. The CDR3 has 14 amino acids. The CDR3 reads CASSPQGGDGELFF. For the CDR3, the DNA is TGTGCCAGCAGCCCTCAGGGTGGGGACGGGGAGCTGTTTTTT.

The genes are TRBV6-5 and TRBJ2-7, with 11 bases matching TRBD1. The trim removed 7 bases at V and 6 bases at J, leaving 8 bases unmatched. There are 14 residues in the CDR3. Per the germline V gene, CDR1 is MNHEY and CDR2 is SVGAGI. The CDR3 reads CASTRGTGGTEQYF. The CDR3 nucleotides read TGTGCCAGCACTAGGGGGACAGGGGGGACCGAGCAGTACTTC.